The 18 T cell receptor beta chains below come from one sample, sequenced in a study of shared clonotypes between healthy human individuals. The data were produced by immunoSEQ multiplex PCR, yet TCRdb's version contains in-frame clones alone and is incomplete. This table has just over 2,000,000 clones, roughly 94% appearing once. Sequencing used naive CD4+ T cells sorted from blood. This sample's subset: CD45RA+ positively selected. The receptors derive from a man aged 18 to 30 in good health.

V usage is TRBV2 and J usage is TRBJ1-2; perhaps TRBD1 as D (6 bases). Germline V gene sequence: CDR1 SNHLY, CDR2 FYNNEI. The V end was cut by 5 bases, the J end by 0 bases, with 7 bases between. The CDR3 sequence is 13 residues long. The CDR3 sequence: CASSRTANYGYTF. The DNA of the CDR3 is TGTGCCAGCAGTCGGACAGCTAACTATGGCTACACCTTC. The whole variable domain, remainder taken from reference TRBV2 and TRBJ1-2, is EPEVTQTPSHQVTQMGQEVILRCVPISNHLYFYWYRQILGQKVEFLVSFYNNEISEKSEIFDDQFSVERPDGSNFTLKIRSTKLEDSAMYFCASSRTANYGYTFGSGTRLTVV.

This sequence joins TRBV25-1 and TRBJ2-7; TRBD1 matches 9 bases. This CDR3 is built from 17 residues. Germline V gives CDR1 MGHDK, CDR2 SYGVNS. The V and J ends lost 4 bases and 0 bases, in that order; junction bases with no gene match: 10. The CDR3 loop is CASSGNGDRAFSYEQYF. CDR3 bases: TGTGCCAGCAGTGGTAATGGGGACAGGGCGTTCTCCTACGAGCAGTACTTC.

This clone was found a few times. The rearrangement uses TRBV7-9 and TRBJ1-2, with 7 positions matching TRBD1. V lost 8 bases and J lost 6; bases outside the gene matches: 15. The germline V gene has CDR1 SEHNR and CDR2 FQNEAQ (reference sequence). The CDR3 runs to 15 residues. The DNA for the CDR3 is TGTGCCAGCTCACGGACGGCTACAGGGGAACATGGCTACACCTTC. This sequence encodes CASSRTATGEHGYTF. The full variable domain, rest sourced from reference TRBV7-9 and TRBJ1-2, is DTGVSQNPRHKITKRGQNVTFRCDPISEHNRLYWYRQTLGQGPEFLTYFQNEAQLEKSRLLSDRFSAERPKGSFSTLEIQRTEQGDSAMYLCASSRTATGEHGYTFGSGTRLTVV.

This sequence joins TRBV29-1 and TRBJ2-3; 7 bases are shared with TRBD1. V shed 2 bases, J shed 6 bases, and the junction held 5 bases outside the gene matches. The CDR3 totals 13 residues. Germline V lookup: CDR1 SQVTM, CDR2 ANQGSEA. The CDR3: CSVESRGPDTQYF. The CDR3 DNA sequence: TGCAGCGTTGAATCGAGGGGGCCGGATACGCAGTATTTT.

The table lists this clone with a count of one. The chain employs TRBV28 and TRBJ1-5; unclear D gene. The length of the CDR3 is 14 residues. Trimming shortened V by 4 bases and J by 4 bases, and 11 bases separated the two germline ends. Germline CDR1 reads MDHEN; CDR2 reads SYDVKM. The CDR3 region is CASSSGTKNQPQHF. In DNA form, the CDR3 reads TGTGCCAGCAGTTCTGGAACAAAGAATCAGCCCCAGCATTTT.

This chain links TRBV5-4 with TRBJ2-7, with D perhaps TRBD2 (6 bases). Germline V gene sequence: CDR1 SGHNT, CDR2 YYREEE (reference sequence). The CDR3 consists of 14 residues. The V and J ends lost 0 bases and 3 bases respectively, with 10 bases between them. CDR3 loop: CASSLDGGVYEQYF. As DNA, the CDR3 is TGTGCCAGCAGCTTGGATGGAGGGGTCTACGAGCAGTACTTC.

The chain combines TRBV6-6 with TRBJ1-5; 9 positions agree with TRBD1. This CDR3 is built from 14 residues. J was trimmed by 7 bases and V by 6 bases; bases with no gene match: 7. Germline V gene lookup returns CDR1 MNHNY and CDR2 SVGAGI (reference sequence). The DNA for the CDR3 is TGTGCCAGCAGCTACGGACAGGGGAGGCAGCCCCAGCATTTT. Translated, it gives CASSYGQGRQPQHF.

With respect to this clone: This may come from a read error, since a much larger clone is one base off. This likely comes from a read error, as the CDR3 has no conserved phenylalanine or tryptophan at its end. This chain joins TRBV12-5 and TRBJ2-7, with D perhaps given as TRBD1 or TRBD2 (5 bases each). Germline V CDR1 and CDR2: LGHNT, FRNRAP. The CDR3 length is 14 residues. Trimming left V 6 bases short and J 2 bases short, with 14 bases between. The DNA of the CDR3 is TGTGCTAGTGGGCCTGGGGCGGGTGCCTACGAGCAGTACATC. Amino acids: CASGPGAGAYEQYI.

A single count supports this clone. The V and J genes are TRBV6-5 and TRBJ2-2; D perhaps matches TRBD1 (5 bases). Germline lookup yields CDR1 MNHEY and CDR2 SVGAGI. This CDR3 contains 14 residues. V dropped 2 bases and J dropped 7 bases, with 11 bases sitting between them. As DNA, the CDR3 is TGTGCCAGCAGTTACCAAGGGGTCAGCGGGGAGCTGTTTTTT. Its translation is CASSYQGVSGELFF.

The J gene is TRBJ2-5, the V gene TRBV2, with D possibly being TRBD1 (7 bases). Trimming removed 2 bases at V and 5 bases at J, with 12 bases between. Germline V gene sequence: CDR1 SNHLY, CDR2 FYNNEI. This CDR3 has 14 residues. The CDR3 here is CASSEPAGGETQYF. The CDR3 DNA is TGTGCCAGCAGTGAACCGGCAGGGGGGGAGACCCAGTACTTC.

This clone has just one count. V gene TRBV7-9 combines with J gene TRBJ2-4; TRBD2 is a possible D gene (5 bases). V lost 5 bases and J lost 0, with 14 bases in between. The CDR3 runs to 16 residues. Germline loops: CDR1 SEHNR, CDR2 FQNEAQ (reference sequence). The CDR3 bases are TGTGCCAGCAGCACCCAGAGCGGCTTAGCCAAAAACATTCAGTACTTC. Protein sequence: CASSTQSGLAKNIQYF.

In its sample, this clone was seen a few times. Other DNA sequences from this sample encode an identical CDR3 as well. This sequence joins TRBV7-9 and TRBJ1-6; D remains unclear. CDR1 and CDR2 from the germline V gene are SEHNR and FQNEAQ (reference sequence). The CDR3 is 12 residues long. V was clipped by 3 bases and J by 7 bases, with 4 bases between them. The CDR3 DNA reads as TGTGCCAGCAGCTTGGAGAATTCACCCCTCCACTTT. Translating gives CASSLENSPLHF.

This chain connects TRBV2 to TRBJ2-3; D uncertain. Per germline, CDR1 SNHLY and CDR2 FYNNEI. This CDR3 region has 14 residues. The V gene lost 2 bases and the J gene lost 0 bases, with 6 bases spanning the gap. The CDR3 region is CASSETTSTDTQYF. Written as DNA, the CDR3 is TGTGCCAGCAGTGAAACAACTAGCACAGATACGCAGTATTTT. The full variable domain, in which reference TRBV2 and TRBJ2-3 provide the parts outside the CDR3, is EPEVTQTPSHQVTQMGQEVILRCVPISNHLYFYWYRQILGQKVEFLVSFYNNEISEKSEIFDDQFSVERPDGSNFTLKIRSTKLEDSAMYFCASSETTSTDTQYFGPGTRLTVL.

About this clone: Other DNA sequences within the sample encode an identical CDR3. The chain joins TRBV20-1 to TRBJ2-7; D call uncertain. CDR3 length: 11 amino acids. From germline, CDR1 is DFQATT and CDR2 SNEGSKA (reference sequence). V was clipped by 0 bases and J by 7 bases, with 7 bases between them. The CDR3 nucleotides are TGCAGTGCTAGAGATCTAGGGGAGCAGTACTTC. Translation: CSARDLGEQYF.

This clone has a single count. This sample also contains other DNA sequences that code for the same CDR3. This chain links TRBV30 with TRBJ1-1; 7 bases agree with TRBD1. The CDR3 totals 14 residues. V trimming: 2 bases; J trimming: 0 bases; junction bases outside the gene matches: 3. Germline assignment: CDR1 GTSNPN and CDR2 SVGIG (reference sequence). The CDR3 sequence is CAWSRDRLNTEAFF. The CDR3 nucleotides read TGTGCCTGGAGTAGGGACAGACTGAACACTGAAGCTTTCTTT.

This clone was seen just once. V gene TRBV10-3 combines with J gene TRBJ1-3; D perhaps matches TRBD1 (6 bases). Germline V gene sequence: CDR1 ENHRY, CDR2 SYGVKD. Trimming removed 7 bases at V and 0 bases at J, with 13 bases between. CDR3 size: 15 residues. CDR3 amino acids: CAIKGQGISGNTIYF. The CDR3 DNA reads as TGTGCCATCAAGGGGCAGGGGATCTCTGGAAACACCATATATTTT.

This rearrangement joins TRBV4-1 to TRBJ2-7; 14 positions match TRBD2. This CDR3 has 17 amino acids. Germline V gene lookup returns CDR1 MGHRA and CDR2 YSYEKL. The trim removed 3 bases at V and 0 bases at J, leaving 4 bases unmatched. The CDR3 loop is CASSHLGTSGSSYEQYF. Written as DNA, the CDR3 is TGCGCCAGCAGCCACCTAGGGACTAGCGGGAGCTCCTACGAGCAGTACTTC.

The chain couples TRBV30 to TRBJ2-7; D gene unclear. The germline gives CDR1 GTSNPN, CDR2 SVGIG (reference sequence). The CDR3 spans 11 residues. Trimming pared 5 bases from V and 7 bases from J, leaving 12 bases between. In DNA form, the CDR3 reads TGTGCCTGGGCTAGAGCTGGGGAGCAGTACTTC. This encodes CAWARAGEQYF.